This T cell receptor (beta chain) was observed in a study of shared clonotypes between healthy human individuals. Points from the study as a whole: The donor pool, a small one, limited the genetic and exposure-history diversity represented.

Using immunoSEQ multiplex PCR, the repertoire was profiled, and TCRdb retains in-frame clones only, with some absent. Of over 2 million clones in the sample, around 95% were seen once. Per germline, CDR1 SGHRS and CDR2 YFSETQ. The CDR3 has 15 amino acids. V was clipped by 0 bases and J by 5 bases; unmatched bases: 3. Comments on this clone: What it binds is not known.

This clonotype was obtained from a man aged 18-30 years in good health. The chain is built from TRBV5-1 and TRBJ2-7, with 12 bases lining up with TRBD1. Sequencing was done on a sample of naive CD4+ T cells sorted from blood. Subset noted: CD45RA+ positively selected. The CDR3 spells CASSLEGTGGDEQYF. CDR3 DNA: TGCGCCAGCAGCTTGGAAGGGACAGGGGGCGACGAGCAGTACTTC.